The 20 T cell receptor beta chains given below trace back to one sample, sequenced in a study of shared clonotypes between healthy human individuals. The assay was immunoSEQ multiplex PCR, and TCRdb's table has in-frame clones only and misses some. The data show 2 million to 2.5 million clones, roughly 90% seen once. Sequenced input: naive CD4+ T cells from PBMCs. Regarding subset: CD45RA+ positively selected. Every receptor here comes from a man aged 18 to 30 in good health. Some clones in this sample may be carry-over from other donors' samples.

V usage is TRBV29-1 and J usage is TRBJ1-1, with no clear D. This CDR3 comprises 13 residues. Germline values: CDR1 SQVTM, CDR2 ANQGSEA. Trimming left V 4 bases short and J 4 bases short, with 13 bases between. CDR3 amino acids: CSVGVGLATEAFF. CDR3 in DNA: TGCAGCGTTGGGGTCGGCTTAGCCACTGAAGCTTTCTTT.

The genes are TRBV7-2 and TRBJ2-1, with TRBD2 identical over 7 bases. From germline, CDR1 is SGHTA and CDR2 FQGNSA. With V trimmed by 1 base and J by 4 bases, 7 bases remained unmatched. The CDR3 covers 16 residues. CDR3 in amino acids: CASSLGMGGPYNEQFF. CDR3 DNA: TGTGCCAGCAGCTTAGGTATGGGAGGGCCGTACAATGAGCAGTTCTTC.

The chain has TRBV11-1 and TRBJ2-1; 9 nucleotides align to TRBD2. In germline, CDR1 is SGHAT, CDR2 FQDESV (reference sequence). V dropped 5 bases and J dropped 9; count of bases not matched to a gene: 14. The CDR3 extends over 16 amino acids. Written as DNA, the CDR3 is TGTGCCAGCAGCAGGCTAGCGGGATTCGTGAGTGGTGAGCAGTTCTTC. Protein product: CASSRLAGFVSGEQFF.

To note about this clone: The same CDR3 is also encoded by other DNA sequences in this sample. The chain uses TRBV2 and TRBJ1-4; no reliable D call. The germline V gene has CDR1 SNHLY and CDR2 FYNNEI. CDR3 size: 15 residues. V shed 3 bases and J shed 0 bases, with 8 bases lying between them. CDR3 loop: CASSDSGATNEKLFF. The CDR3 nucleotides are TGTGCCAGCAGTGACTCGGGAGCAACTAATGAAAAACTGTTTTTT.

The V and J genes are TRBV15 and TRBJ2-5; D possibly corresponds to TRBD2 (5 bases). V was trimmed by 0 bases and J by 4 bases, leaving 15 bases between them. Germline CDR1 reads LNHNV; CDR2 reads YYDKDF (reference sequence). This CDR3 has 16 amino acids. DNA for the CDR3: TGTGCCACCAGCAGAGATCGCGTCCGGGGTGGAGAGACCCAGTACTTC. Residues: CATSRDRVRGGETQYF. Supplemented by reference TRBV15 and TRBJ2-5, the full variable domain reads DAMVIQNPRYQVTQFGKPVTLSCSQTLNHNVMYWYQQKSSQAPKLLFHYYDKDFNNEADTPDNFQSRRPNTSFCFLDIRSPGLGDTAMYLCATSRDRVRGGETQYFGPGTRLLVL.

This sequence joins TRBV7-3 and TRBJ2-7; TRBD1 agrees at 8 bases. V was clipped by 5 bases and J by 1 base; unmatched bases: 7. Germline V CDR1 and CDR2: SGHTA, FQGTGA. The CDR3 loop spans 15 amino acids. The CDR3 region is CASSPGQADSYEQYF. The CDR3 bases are TGTGCCAGCAGCCCGGGACAGGCCGATTCCTACGAGCAGTACTTC.

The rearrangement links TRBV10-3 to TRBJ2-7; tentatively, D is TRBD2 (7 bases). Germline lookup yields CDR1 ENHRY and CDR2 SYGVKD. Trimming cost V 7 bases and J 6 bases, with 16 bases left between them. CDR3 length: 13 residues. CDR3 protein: CAITGGQNGEQYF. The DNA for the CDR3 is TGTGCCATCACCGGGGGGCAAAATGGCGAGCAGTACTTC.

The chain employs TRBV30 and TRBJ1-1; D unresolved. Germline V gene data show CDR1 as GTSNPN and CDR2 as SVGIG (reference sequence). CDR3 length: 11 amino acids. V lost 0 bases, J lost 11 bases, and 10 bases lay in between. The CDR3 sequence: CAWSVLIGAFF. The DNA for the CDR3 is TGTGCCTGGAGTGTACTAATAGGGGCTTTCTTT.

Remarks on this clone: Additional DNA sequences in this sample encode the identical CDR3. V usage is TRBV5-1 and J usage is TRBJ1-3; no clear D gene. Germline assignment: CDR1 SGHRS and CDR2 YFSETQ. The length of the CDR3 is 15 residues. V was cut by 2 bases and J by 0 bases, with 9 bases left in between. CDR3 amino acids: CASSLPTDSGNTIYF. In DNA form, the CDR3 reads TGCGCCAGCAGCTTACCGACGGACTCTGGAAACACCATATATTTT.

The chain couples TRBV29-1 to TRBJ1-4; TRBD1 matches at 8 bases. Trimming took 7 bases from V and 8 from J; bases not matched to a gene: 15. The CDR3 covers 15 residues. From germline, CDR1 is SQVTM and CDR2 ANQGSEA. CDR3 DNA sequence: TGCAGCGCCCGCCGGGACAGGCAATTGGGGGAAAAACTGTTTTTT. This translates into CSARRDRQLGEKLFF.

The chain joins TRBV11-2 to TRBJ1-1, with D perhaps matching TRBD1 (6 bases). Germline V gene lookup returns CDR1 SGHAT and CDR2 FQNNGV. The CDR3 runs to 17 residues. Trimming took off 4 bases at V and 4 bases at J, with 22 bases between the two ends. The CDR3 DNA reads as TGTGCCAGCAGCTCCAGGCTCCAGGGGACATTCGTCACTGAAGCTTTCTTT. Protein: CASSSRLQGTFVTEAFF.

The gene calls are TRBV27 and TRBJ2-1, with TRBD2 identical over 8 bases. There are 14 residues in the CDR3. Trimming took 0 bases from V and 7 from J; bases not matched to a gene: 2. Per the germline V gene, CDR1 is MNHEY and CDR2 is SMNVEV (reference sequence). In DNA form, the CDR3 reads TGTGCCAGCAGTTTATCGAGACTAGCGAATGAGCAGTTCTTC. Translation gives CASSLSRLANEQFF.

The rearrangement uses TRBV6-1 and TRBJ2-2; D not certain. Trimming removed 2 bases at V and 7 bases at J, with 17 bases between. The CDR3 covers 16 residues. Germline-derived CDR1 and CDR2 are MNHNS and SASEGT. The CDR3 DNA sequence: TGTGCCAGCAGTGAACGCCTTCCCATCGTTGGCGGGGAGCTGTTTTTT. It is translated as CASSERLPIVGGELFF.

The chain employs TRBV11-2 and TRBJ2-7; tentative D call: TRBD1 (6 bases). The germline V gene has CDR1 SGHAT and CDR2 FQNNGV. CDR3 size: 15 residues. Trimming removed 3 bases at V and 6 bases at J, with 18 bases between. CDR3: CASSFSDSSPVEQYF. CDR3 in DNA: TGTGCCAGCAGCTTCTCGGACAGCTCCCCCGTCGAGCAGTACTTC.

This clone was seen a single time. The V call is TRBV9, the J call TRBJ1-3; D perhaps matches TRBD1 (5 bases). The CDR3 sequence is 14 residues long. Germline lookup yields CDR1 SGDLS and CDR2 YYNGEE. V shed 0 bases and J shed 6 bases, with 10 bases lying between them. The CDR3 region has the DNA TGTGCCAGCAGCGTAGAAGGGGTTTTAAACACCATATATTTT. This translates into CASSVEGVLNTIYF.

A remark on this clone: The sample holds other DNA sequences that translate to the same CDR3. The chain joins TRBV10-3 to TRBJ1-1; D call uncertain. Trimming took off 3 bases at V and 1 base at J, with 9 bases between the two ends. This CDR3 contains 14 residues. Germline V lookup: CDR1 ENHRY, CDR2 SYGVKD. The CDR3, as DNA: TGTGCCATCAGTGAAAGTCAGAGGAACACTGAAGCTTTCTTT. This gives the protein CAISESQRNTEAFF.

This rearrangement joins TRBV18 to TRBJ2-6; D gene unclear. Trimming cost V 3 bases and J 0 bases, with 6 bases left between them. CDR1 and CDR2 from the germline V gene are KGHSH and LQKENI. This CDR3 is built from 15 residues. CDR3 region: CASSPVFSGANVLTF. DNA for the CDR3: TGTGCCAGCTCACCCGTCTTCTCTGGGGCCAACGTCCTGACTTTC.

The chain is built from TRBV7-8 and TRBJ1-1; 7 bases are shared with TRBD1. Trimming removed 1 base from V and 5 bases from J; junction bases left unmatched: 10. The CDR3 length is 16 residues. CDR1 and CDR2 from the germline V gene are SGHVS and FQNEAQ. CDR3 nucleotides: TGTGCCAGCAGCTTAGGGAAGGCCCAGGGGGGAACTGAAGCTTTCTTT. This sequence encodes CASSLGKAQGGTEAFF.

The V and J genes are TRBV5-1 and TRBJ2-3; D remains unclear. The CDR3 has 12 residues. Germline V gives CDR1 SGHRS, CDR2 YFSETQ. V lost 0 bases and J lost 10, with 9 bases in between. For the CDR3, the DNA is TGCGCCAGCAGCTTGGGGGCTCCGGCGCAGTATTTT. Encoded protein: CASSLGAPAQYF.

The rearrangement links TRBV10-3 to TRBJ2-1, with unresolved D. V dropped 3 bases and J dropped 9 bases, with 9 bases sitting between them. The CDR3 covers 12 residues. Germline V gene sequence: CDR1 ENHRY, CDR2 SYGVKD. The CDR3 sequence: CAISDPLGEQFF. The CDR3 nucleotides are TGTGCCATCAGTGACCCTTTGGGTGAGCAGTTCTTC.